This TCR beta chain derives from a study of T cell changes during pregnancy in multiple sclerosis. Germline loops: CDR1 LNHNV, CDR2 YYDKDF (reference sequence). Trimming cost V 0 bases and J 6 bases; bases outside gene matches: 8. The CDR3 is made up of 16 amino acids. Data came from immunoSEQ multiplex PCR; TCRdb stores just in-frame clones and leaves some out. The sample has about 38,000 clones; about 94% are singletons. The material was CD4+ T cells from peripheral blood mononuclear cells, obtained in the second trimester of pregnancy. The sequence came from a female donor with multiple sclerosis, enrolled in a pregnancy study. The rearrangement links TRBV15 to TRBJ2-4, with 7 bases aligning to TRBD2. This chain's CDR3 is CATSREGGRAVNIQYF. As DNA, the CDR3 is TGTGCCACCAGCAGAGAAGGAGGGAGGGCCGTAAACATTCAGTACTTC.